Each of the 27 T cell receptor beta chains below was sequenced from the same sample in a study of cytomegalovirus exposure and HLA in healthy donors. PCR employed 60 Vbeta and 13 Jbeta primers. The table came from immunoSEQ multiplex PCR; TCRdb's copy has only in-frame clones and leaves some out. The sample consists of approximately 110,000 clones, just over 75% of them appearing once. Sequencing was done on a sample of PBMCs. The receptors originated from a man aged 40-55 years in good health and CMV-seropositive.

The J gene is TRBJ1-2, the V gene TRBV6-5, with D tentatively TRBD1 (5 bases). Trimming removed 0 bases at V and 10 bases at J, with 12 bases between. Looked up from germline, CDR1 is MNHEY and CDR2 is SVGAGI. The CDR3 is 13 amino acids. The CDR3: CASSYSVRTFYTF. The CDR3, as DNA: TGTGCCAGCAGTTACTCGGTACGGACATTCTACACCTTC.

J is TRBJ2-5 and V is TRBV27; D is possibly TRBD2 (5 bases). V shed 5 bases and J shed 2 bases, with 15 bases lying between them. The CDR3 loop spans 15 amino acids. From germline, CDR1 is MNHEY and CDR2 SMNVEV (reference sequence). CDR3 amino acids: CASSPVGGGQETQYF. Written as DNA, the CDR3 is TGTGCCAGCAGTCCCGTTGGAGGAGGTCAAGAGACCCAGTACTTC.

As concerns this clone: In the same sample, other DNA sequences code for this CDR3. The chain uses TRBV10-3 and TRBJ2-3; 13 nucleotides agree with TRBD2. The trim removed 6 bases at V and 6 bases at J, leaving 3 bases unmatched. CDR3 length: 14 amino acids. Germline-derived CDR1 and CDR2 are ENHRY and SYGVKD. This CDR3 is CAISPGLAGDTQYF. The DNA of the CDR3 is TGTGCCATCAGCCCGGGACTAGCGGGGGATACGCAGTATTTT.

CDR3 coding DNA: TGTGCCAGCAGTTTAAGCGGTGTGAGCAGTGCCTACGAGCAGTACTTC. Protein: CASSLSGVSSAYEQYF. The chain employs TRBV27 and TRBJ2-7; a weak D match, TRBD2 (5 bases). Between the trimmed V and J ends, which lost 2 bases and 2 bases, there was a span of 16 bases. Germline assignment: CDR1 MNHEY and CDR2 SMNVEV (reference sequence). The CDR3 spans 16 residues.

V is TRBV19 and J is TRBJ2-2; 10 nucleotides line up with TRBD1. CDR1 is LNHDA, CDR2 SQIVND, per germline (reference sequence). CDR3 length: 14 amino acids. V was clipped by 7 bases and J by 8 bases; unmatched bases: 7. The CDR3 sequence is CASTYRQGAGELFF. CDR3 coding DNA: TGTGCCAGTACCTACCGACAGGGGGCAGGGGAGCTGTTTTTT. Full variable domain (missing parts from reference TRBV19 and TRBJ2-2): DGGITQSPKYLFRKEGQNVTLSCEQNLNHDAMYWYRQDPGQGLRLIYYSQIVNDFQKGDIAEGYSVSREKKESFPLTVTSAQKNPTAFYLCASTYRQGAGELFFGEGSRLTVL.

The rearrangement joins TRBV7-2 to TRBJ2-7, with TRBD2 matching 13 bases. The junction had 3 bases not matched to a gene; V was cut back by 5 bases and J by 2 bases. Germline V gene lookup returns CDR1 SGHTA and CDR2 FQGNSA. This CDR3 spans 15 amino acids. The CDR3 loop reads CASSRGLAGTYEQYF. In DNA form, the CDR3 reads TGTGCCAGCAGCCGGGGACTAGCGGGGACCTACGAGCAGTACTTC.

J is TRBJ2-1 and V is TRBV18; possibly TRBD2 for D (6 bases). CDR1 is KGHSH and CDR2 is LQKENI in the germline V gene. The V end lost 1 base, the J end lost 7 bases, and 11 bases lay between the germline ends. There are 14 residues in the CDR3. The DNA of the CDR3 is TGTGCCAGCTCACCACGGAGGGAACGGAATGAGCAGTTCTTC. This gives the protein CASSPRRERNEQFF.

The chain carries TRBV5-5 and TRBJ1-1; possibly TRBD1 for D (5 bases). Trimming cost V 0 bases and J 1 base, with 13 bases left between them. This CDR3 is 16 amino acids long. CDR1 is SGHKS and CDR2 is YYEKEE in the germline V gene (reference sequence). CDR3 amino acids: CASSLATFDRNTEAFF. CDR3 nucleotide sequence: TGTGCCAGCAGCTTGGCCACTTTCGACAGGAACACTGAAGCTTTCTTT.

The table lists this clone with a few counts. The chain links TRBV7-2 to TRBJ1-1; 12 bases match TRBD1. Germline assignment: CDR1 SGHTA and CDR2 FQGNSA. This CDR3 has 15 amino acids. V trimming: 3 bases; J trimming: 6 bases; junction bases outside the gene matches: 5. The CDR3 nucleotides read TGTGCCAGCAGCTTGCCGGGACAGGGGGCCTCTGAAGCTTTCTTT. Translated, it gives CASSLPGQGASEAFF.

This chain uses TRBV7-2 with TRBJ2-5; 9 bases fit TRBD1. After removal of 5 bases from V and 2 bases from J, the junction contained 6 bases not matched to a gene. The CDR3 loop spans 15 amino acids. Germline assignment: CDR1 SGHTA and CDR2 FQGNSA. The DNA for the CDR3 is TGTGCCAGCAGCCTCGGGGACAGGGATCAAGAGACCCAGTACTTC. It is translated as CASSLGDRDQETQYF.

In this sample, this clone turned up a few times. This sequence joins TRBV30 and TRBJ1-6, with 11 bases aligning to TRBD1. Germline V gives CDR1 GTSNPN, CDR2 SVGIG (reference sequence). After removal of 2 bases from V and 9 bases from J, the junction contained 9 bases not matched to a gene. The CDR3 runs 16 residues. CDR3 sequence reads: CAWSPLRTGGFSPLHF. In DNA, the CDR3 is TGTGCCTGGAGTCCCCTCCGGACAGGGGGCTTTTCACCCCTCCACTTT.

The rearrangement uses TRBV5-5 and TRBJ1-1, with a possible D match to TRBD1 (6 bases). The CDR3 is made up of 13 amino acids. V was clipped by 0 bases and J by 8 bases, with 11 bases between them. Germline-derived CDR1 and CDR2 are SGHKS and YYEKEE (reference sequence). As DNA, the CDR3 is TGTGCCAGCAGCTTGGGACAGGTACTAGAAGCTTTCTTT. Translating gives CASSLGQVLEAFF.

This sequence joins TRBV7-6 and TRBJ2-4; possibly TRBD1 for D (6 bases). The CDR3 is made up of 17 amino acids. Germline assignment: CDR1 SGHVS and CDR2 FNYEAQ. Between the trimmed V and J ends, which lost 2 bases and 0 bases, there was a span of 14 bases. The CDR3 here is CASSLPYRDLAKNIQYF. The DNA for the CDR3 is TGTGCCAGCAGCTTACCTTACAGGGATCTAGCCAAAAACATTCAGTACTTC.

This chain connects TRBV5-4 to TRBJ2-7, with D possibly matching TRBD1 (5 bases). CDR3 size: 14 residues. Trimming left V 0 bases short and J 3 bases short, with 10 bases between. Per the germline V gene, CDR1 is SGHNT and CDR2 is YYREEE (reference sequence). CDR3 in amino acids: CASSLGQHSYEQYF. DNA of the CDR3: TGTGCCAGCAGCTTGGGACAGCACAGCTACGAGCAGTACTTC.

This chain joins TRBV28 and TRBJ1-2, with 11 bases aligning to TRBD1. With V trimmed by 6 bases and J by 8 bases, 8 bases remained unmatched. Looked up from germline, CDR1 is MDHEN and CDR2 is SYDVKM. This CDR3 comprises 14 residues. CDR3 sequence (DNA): TGTGCCAGCAGCCGCGGACAGGGGGCGAGAGGCTACACCTTC. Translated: CASSRGQGARGYTF.

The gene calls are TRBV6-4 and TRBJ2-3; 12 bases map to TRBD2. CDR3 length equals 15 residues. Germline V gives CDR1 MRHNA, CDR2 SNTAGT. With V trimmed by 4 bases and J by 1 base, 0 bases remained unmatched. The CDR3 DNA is TGTGCCAGCAGTGGGACTAGCGGGGGCACAGATACGCAGTATTTT. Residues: CASSGTSGGTDTQYF.

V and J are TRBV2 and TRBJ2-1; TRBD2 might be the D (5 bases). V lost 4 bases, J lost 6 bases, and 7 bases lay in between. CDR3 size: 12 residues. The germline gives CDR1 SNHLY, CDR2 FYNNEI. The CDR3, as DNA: TGTGCCAGCAGTGGTGGGAGCAATGAGCAGTTCTTC. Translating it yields CASSGGSNEQFF.

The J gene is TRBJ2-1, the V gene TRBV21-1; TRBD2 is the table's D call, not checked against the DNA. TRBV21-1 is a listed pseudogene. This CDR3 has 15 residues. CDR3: CASSESGTSFNEQFF. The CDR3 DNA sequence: TGTGCCAGCAGCGAATCCGGGACTTCCTTCAATGAGCAGTTCTTC.

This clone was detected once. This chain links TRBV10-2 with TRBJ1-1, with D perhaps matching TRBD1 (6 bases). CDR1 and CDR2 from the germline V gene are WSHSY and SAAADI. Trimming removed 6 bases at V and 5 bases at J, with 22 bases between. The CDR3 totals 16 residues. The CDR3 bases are TGCGCCAGCAGCGTCAAAAGGGAAGGGGGAACAACTGAAGCTTTCTTT. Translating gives CASSVKREGGTTEAFF.

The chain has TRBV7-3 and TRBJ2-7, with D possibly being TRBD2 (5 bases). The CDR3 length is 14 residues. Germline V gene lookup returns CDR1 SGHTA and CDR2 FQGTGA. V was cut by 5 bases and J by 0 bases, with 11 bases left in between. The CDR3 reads CASSAPGNSYEQYF. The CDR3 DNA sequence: TGTGCCAGCAGCGCCCCCGGGAACTCCTACGAGCAGTACTTC.

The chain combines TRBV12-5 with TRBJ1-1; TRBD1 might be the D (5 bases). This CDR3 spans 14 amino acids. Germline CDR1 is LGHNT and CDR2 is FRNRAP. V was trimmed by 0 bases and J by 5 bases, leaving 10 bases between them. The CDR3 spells CASGLVGGDTEAFF. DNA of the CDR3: TGTGCTAGTGGTTTGGTTGGGGGGGATACTGAAGCTTTCTTT.

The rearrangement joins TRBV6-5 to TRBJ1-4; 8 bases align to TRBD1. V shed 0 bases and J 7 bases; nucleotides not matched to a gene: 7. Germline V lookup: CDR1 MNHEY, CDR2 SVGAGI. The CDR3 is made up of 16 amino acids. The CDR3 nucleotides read TGTGCCAGCAGTTACTCCGACAGGGGCGAAGGTGAAAAACTGTTTTTT. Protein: CASSYSDRGEGEKLFF.

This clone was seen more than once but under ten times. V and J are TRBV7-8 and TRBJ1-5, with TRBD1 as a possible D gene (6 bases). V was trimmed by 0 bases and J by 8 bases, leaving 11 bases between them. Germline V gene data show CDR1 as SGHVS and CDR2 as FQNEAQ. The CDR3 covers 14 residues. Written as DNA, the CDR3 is TGTGCCAGCAGCTTAGCTGGGGGCCTGGAGCCCCAGCATTTT. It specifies CASSLAGGLEPQHF.

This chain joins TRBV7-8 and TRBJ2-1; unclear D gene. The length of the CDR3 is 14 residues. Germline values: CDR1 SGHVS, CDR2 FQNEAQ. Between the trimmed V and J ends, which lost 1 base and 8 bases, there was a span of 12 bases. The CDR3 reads CASSLGRSTDEQFF. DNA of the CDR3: TGTGCCAGCAGCTTAGGTCGAAGTACGGATGAGCAGTTCTTC.

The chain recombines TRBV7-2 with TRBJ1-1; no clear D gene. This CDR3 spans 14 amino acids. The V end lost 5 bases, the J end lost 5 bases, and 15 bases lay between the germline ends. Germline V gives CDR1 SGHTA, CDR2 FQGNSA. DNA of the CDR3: TGTGCCAGCAGCGCCCGACGATCGGGTACTGAAGCTTTCTTT. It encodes CASSARRSGTEAFF.

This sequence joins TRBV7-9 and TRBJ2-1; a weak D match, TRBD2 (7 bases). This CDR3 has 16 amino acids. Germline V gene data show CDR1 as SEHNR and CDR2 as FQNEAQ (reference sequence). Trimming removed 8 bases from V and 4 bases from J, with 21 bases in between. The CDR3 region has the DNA TGTGCCAGCCTACGAGGGGACTACCAGGGGTACAATGAGCAGTTCTTC. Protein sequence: CASLRGDYQGYNEQFF.

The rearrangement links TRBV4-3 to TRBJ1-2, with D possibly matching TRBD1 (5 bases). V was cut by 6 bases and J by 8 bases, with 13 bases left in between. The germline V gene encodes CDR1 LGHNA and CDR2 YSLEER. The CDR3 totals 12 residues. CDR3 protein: CASRGPVGGYTF. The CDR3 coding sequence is TGCGCCAGCAGGGGGCCCGTGGGAGGCTACACCTTC.